The TCR beta chain under discussion was sequenced for a study of cytomegalovirus exposure and HLA in healthy donors. General study points: Solely CMV serostatus was available to characterize immune exposure. There were 164 TCR beta chains listed as cytomegalovirus-associated.

The primer mix had 60 Vbeta and 13 Jbeta primers. Profiled with immunoSEQ multiplex PCR; TCRdb holds only in-frame clones, not every one. The table has around 170,000 clones, roughly 80% seen once; the top ten hold around 0.37%. This CDR3 region has 16 residues. Trimming shortened V by 3 bases and J by 9 bases, and 21 bases separated the two germline ends. Germline lookup yields CDR1 SGHVS and CDR2 FNYEAQ. A remark on this clone: No antigen is known for it.

Material for sequencing was PBMCs. The source is a boy younger than 10 in good health and CMV-seronegative. This rearrangement joins TRBV7-6 to TRBJ2-1; weak D call: TRBD1 (6 bases). CDR3 sequence: CASSFLAGEKGVEQFF. DNA of the CDR3: TGTGCCAGCAGCTTTCTGGCAGGGGAGAAAGGGGTTGAGCAGTTCTTC.